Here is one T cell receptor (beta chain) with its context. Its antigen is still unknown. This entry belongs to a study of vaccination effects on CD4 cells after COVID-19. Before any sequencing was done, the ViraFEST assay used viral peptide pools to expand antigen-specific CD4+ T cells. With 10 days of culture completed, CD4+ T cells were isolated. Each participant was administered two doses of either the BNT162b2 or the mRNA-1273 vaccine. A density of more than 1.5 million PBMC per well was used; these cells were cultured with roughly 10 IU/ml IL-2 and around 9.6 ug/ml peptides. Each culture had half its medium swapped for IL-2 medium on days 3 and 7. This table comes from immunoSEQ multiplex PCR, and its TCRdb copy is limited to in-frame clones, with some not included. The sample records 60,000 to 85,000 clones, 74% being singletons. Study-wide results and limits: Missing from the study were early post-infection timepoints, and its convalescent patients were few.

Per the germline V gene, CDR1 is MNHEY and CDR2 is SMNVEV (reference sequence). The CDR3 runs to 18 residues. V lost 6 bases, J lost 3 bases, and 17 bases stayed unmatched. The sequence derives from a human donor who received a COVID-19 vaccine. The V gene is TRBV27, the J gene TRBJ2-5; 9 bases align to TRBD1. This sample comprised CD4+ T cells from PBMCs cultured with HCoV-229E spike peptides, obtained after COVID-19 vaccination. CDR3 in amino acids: CASSLRGTGRLGEETQYF. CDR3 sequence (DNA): TGTGCCAGCAGCCTTCGGGGGACAGGGAGGCTTGGAGAAGAGACCCAGTACTTC.